One and the same sample provided the 16 T cell receptor beta chains below, sequenced in a study of PD-1 blockade in classical Hodgkin lymphoma. Clones were read by immunoSEQ multiplex PCR, and TCRdb kept only the in-frame ones, dropping some. The data show tens of thousands of clones, around 80% seen once. Time point given: cycle 4 day 1 (C4D1), after around six weeks of nivolumab. Following autologous stem cell transplantation, relapse occurred in every patient, and exposure to brentuximab vedotin varied. The sample was peripheral blood mononuclear cells (PBMCs), taken before the fourth cycle of nivolumab. These receptors came from a human donor with classical Hodgkin lymphoma.

The chain is built from TRBV7-2 and TRBJ2-7; 8 nucleotides agree with TRBD1. The V and J ends lost 3 bases and 5 bases, in that order; junction bases with no gene match: 6. This CDR3 region has 14 residues. Germline V gene data show CDR1 as SGHTA and CDR2 as FQGNSA. CDR3 loop: CASSFDRGGNEQYF. CDR3 DNA sequence: TGTGCCAGCAGCTTTGACAGGGGAGGAAACGAGCAGTACTTC.

This clone was detected only once. J is TRBJ2-3 and V is TRBV6-4, with a possible D match to TRBD2 (6 bases). V lost 5 bases and J 2 bases, leaving 14 bases between the germline ends. CDR1 MRHNA and CDR2 SNTAGT come from the germline V gene. This CDR3 spans 15 amino acids. The CDR3 bases are TGTGCCAGCAGTCACCCATGGGGGGTCACAGATACGCAGTATTTT. As protein: CASSHPWGVTDTQYF.

This chain joins TRBV30 and TRBJ1-6; TRBD1 matches at 7 bases. This CDR3 is built from 14 residues. V dropped 3 bases and J dropped 10; count of bases not matched to a gene: 9. Germline V gene lookup returns CDR1 GTSNPN and CDR2 SVGIG (reference sequence). This chain's CDR3 is CAWSAGTEQSPLHF. Here the CDR3 DNA reads TGTGCCTGGAGCGCCGGGACAGAGCAATCACCCCTCCACTTT.

The CDR3 region is CSVKDRNTGELFF. The CDR3 DNA is TGCAGCGTTAAGGACAGAAACACCGGGGAGCTGTTTTTT. This chain joins TRBV29-1 and TRBJ2-2; TRBD1 is a possible D gene (6 bases). The germline CDR1 and CDR2 sequences are SQVTM and ANQGSEA. The CDR3 consists of 13 residues. V was shortened by 5 bases and J by 2 bases, with 9 bases between the two germline ends.

The chain recombines TRBV29-1 with TRBJ2-7; D remains unclear. Trimming shortened V by 1 base and J by 4 bases, and 17 bases separated the two germline ends. The CDR3 extends over 15 amino acids. The germline V gene encodes CDR1 SQVTM and CDR2 ANQGSEA. The CDR3 DNA is TGCAGCGTTGAAGTTTTAGTCAAGCAGAGATACGAGCAGTACTTC. Translating it yields CSVEVLVKQRYEQYF.

The rearrangement links TRBV27 to TRBJ2-1; D remains ambiguous. This CDR3 has 14 amino acids. The germline V and J ends were trimmed by 3 bases and 7 bases, with 13 bases remaining between them. Germline V CDR1 and CDR2: MNHEY, SMNVEV (reference sequence). This CDR3 is CASSFQPSANEQFF. CDR3 coding DNA: TGTGCCAGCAGTTTCCAACCGTCAGCGAATGAGCAGTTCTTC.

Comment on this clone: The junction shows a germline mismatch at one end, possibly a read error. The J gene is TRBJ2-7, the V gene TRBV4-1; the D gene is possibly TRBD1 (5 bases). This CDR3 region has 12 residues. Germline-derived CDR1 and CDR2 are MGHRA and YSYEKL. The CDR3 is CASSQEVGVRPF. CDR3 DNA: TGCGCCAGCAGCCAAGAAGTAGGGGTAAGGCCCTTC.

This chain uses TRBV19 with TRBJ1-4; TRBD1 agrees at 7 bases. With V trimmed by 0 bases and J by 5 bases, 6 bases remained unmatched. The CDR3 runs 16 residues. The germline V gene has CDR1 LNHDA and CDR2 SQIVND (reference sequence). The CDR3 DNA is TGTGCCAGTAGTATAGAAACAGGGGTGGAGAATGAAAAACTGTTTTTT. Protein: CASSIETGVENEKLFF.

V and J are TRBV11-1 and TRBJ2-7, with a weak D call TRBD2 (6 bases). In germline, CDR1 is SGHAT, CDR2 FQDESV (reference sequence). CDR3 size: 15 residues. Trimming cost V 1 base and J 3 bases, with 13 bases left between them. CDR3 amino acids: CASSLVGVADYEQYF. The CDR3 DNA reads TGTGCCAGCAGCTTAGTTGGGGTAGCGGACTACGAGCAGTACTTC.

V and J are TRBV7-2 and TRBJ2-3, with D perhaps TRBD2 (5 bases). The CDR3 is made up of 12 amino acids. Germline V gene data show CDR1 as SGHTA and CDR2 as FQGNSA. V was cut by 3 bases and J by 4 bases, with 5 bases left in between. The CDR3 here is CASSFSADTQYF. The CDR3 DNA follows: TGTGCCAGCAGCTTTAGCGCAGATACGCAGTATTTT.

V is TRBV9 and J is TRBJ1-2, with TRBD1 as a possible D gene (5 bases). This CDR3 comprises 14 residues. The V gene's germline CDR1 is SGDLS and CDR2 YYNGEE. Trimming left V 4 bases short and J 3 bases short, with 13 bases between. The CDR3 loop reads CASSPGGTHYGYTF. CDR3 coding DNA: TGTGCCAGCAGCCCGGGAGGGACTCACTATGGCTACACCTTC.

This sequence joins TRBV5-1 and TRBJ2-7, with D uncertain. The V gene lost 4 bases and the J gene lost 0 bases, with 8 bases spanning the gap. The CDR3 spans 13 residues. The germline V gene has CDR1 SGHRS and CDR2 YFSETQ. The CDR3 sequence: CASSETRSYEQYF. CDR3 sequence (DNA): TGCGCCAGCAGCGAAACACGCTCCTACGAGCAGTACTTC.

To note about this clone: Other DNA sequences in the same sample also yield this CDR3. The V call is TRBV9, the J call TRBJ1-1; no definite D call. The germline CDR1 and CDR2 sequences are SGDLS and YYNGEE. The CDR3 runs to 13 residues. The V end was cut by 0 bases, the J end by 1 base, with 4 bases between. The CDR3 loop reads CASSVGPNTEAFF. CDR3 nucleotides: TGTGCCAGCAGCGTAGGCCCGAACACTGAAGCTTTCTTT.

This clone is a singleton in its sample. This sequence joins TRBV18 and TRBJ2-5; 10 bases are a match to TRBD1. Trimming cost V 2 bases and J 4 bases; bases outside gene matches: 10. This CDR3 has 17 amino acids. CDR1 and CDR2 (germline): KGHSH, LQKENI. CDR3 nucleotide sequence: TGTGCCAGCTCACCATCTCCGGGACAGGGGAGGGCAGAGACCCAGTACTTC. The encoded protein is CASSPSPGQGRAETQYF.

The chain carries TRBV12-5 and TRBJ1-1, with 7 bases that match TRBD1. Germline V gene lookup returns CDR1 LGHNT and CDR2 FRNRAP. V trimming: 6 bases; J trimming: 6 bases; junction bases outside the gene matches: 4. There are 12 residues in the CDR3. Here the CDR3 DNA reads TGTGCTAGTGGACCAGGGGGATCTGAAGCTTTCTTT. It is translated as CASGPGGSEAFF.

CDR3 loop: CASSLNAATGYTF. The CDR3 region has the DNA TGTGCCAGCAGTTTAAACGCGGCCACTGGCTACACCTTC. The chain joins TRBV27 to TRBJ1-2, with no clear D. From germline, CDR1 is MNHEY and CDR2 SMNVEV (reference sequence). The CDR3 is 13 amino acids. V shed 2 bases and J shed 7 bases, with 11 bases lying between them.